Shown below are 28 T cell receptor beta chains from a single sample sequenced in a study of patients and donors after allogeneic stem cell transplantation. TCRdb reprocessed the RT-PCR reads with MiXCR, giving one entry per CDR3 protein. The table lists some 960,000 distinct CDR3 sequences, about a sixth of them singletons. Sequenced: blood, either unsorted or a sorted T cell fraction (not recorded which). The receptors stem from a human donor who was either an allogeneic HSCT recipient or a stem cell or donor lymphocyte infusion donor (not recorded which). It is not recorded whose cells these are; they may come from a transplant donor.

The chain couples TRBV10-3 to TRBJ2-3, with 11 bases matching TRBD2. V shed 6 bases and J 3 bases; nucleotides not matched to a gene: 8. The CDR3 length is 16 residues. CDR1 and CDR2 from the germline V gene are ENHRY and SYGVKD. In DNA form, the CDR3 reads TGTGCCATCAGCCTTACTAGCGGGGGAACTACAGATACGCAGTATTTT. It yields the protein CAISLTSGGTTDTQYF.

The DNA of the CDR3 is TGTGCCAGCAGAGGGGACAGGACGATCCAAGAGACCCAGTACTTC. Translating gives CASRGDRTIQETQYF. This chain connects TRBV6-1 to TRBJ2-5; TRBD1 aligns across 8 bases. Germline CDR1 reads MNHNS; CDR2 reads SASEGT. The CDR3 extends over 15 amino acids. V shed 6 bases, J shed 1 base, and the junction held 7 bases outside the gene matches.

This clonotype was seen only a few times. The chain carries TRBV5-1 and TRBJ1-3; D is ambiguous. From germline, CDR1 is SGHRS and CDR2 YFSETQ. Trimming left V 4 bases short and J 6 bases short, with 11 bases between. This CDR3 has 13 amino acids. The CDR3 sequence: CASSLGYANTIYF. The CDR3 DNA is TGCGCCAGCAGCCTCGGGTACGCAAACACCATATATTTT. The entire variable domain, with the rest obtained from reference TRBV5-1 and TRBJ1-3, is as follows: KAGVTQTPRYLIKTRGQQVTLSCSPISGHRSVSWYQQTPGQGLQFLFEYFSETQRNKGNFPGRFSGRQFSNSRSEMNVSTLELGDSALYLCASSLGYANTIYFGEGSWLTVV.

The sample holds one count of this clonotype. J is TRBJ1-5 and V is TRBV12-3 or TRBV12-4; tentatively, D is TRBD1 (6 bases). V lost 1 base, J lost 5 bases, and 9 bases lay in between. This CDR3 is 14 amino acids long. CDR3 amino acids: CASSLGTAYQPQHF. Here the CDR3 DNA reads TGTGCCAGCAGTTTAGGGACAGCCTATCAGCCCCAGCATTTT.

The rearrangement links TRBV6-1 to TRBJ2-5, with TRBD2 identical over 10 bases. Looked up from germline, CDR1 is MNHNS and CDR2 is SASEGT. With 6 bases clipped from V and 1 base from J, the junction kept 8 bases outside the gene matches. There are 16 residues in the CDR3. This CDR3 reads CASRLTSGVVQETQYF. As DNA, the CDR3 is TGTGCCAGCAGACTTACTAGCGGGGTAGTCCAAGAGACCCAGTACTTC.

The rearrangement joins TRBV20-1 to TRBJ2-7; TRBD2 agrees at 7 bases. The CDR3 has 14 residues. Germline loops: CDR1 DFQATT, CDR2 SNEGSKA (reference sequence). Unmatched junction bases numbered 12, after V lost 6 bases and J lost 4 bases. The CDR3 region is CSAGLAGVSYEQYF. CDR3 in DNA: TGCAGTGCGGGCCTGGCGGGAGTTAGTTACGAGCAGTACTTC.

This sequence joins TRBV20-1 and TRBJ1-1, with 8 bases identical to TRBD1. CDR3 length equals 15 residues. Looked up from germline, CDR1 is DFQATT and CDR2 is SNEGSKA (reference sequence). The junction had 7 bases not matched to a gene; V was cut back by 3 bases and J by 1 base. CDR3 residues: CSARGQDGRNTEAFF. DNA of the CDR3: TGCAGTGCTAGGGGACAGGACGGTAGGAACACTGAAGCTTTCTTT.

In its sample, this clonotype was seen a few times. The chain is built from TRBV7-2 and TRBJ2-5; 10 bases agree with TRBD2. Germline CDR1 SGHTA, CDR2 FQGNSA. The CDR3 has 15 amino acids. With V trimmed by 1 base and J by 7 bases, 6 bases remained unmatched. CDR3 DNA sequence: TGTGCCAGCAGCTTAGAGGGGACTAGCGTCGGGACCCAGTACTTC. Its translation is CASSLEGTSVGTQYF.

This chain joins TRBV20-1 and TRBJ1-1, with D perhaps matching TRBD1 (5 bases). Trimming stripped 0 bases from V and 10 bases from J, with 15 bases between. From germline, CDR1 is DFQATT and CDR2 SNEGSKA (reference sequence). This CDR3 is 13 amino acids long. The CDR3 region is CSARDRARVSAFF. The CDR3 DNA is TGCAGTGCTAGAGATCGGGCCAGGGTCTCAGCTTTCTTT.

CDR3 loop: CASSLVRITDTQYF. The CDR3 DNA reads as TGTGCCAGCAGTTTGGTCAGGATTACAGATACGCAGTATTTT. The chain recombines TRBV12-3 or TRBV12-4 with TRBJ2-3; D gene uncertain. CDR3 length: 14 amino acids. V shed 3 bases and J shed 3 bases, with 10 bases lying between them.

This clonotype was recorded a few times. This sequence joins TRBV25-1 and TRBJ2-2; 8 nucleotides match TRBD2. Germline lookup yields CDR1 MGHDK and CDR2 SYGVNS. V shed 1 base and J 7 bases; nucleotides not matched to a gene: 2. This CDR3 comprises 14 residues. In DNA form, the CDR3 reads TGTGCCAGCAGTGAATGGGGGACTAGCGGGGAGCTGTTTTTT. It yields the protein CASSEWGTSGELFF.

CDR3 sequence: CASSVSQGSFEKLFF. The CDR3 DNA reads TGTGCCAGCAGCGTATCACAGGGGAGTTTCGAAAAACTGTTTTTT. This rearrangement joins TRBV9 to TRBJ1-4; 7 bases map to TRBD1. Germline V gene data show CDR1 as SGDLS and CDR2 as YYNGEE. This CDR3 contains 15 residues. V was pared by 1 base and J by 8 bases, with 8 bases of the junction left unmatched.

The chain uses TRBV20-1 and TRBJ2-1; 8 bases map to TRBD2. Germline CDR1 DFQATT, CDR2 SNEGSKA (reference sequence). Germline trimming cut 1 base from V and 5 bases from J; bases unmatched to any gene: 4. The CDR3 sequence is 14 residues long. The CDR3 loop is CSARGLAGHNEQFF. For the CDR3, the DNA is TGCAGTGCTAGAGGGCTAGCGGGTCACAATGAGCAGTTCTTC.

This clonotype came up a few times. The CDR3 sequence: CASSPGGGESTDTQYF. The CDR3 DNA reads TGTGCCAGCTCCCCAGGGGGAGGGGAAAGTACAGATACGCAGTATTTT. The rearrangement links TRBV6-1 to TRBJ2-3; D possibly matches TRBD1 or TRBD2 (7 bases each). Trimming left V 8 bases short and J 3 bases short, with 21 bases between. The CDR3 is 16 amino acids. Looked up from germline, CDR1 is MNHNS and CDR2 is SASEGT.

This clonotype occurred a few times. V is TRBV24-1 and J is TRBJ2-7, with 9 positions matching TRBD1. This CDR3 region has 15 residues. V lost 3 bases, J lost 3 bases, and 5 bases stayed unmatched. Germline loops: CDR1 KGHDR, CDR2 SFDVKD. CDR3 nucleotide sequence: TGTGCCACCAGTGATCCCCGACAGGGGGTCTACGAGCAGTACTTC. This encodes CATSDPRQGVYEQYF.

The chain couples TRBV5-1 to TRBJ1-4; possible D gene TRBD1, 5 bases. The CDR3 consists of 15 residues. The germline CDR1 and CDR2 sequences are SGHRS and YFSETQ. The V end lost 4 bases, the J end lost 5 bases, and 15 bases lay between the germline ends. The CDR3, as DNA: TGCGCCAGCAGCCCGACGGGACGGATGAATGAAAAACTGTTTTTT. Its translation is CASSPTGRMNEKLFF.

There are many counts of this clonotype. The chain is built from TRBV27 and TRBJ2-1; possible D gene TRBD2, 5 bases. This CDR3 is 13 amino acids long. Trimming cost V 4 bases and J 6 bases, with 10 bases left between them. CDR1 is MNHEY, CDR2 SMNVEV, per germline (reference sequence). The CDR3 sequence: CASSSGLFNEQFF. CDR3 DNA sequence: TGTGCCAGCAGTTCTGGACTGTTCAATGAGCAGTTCTTC.

The CDR3 spells CASSAQYSRDRSYEQYF. The DNA for the CDR3 is TGCGCCAGCAGCGCACAATATAGCCGGGACAGGTCCTACGAGCAGTACTTC. V gene TRBV5-1 combines with J gene TRBJ2-7; 8 bases are a match to TRBD1. The CDR3 has 17 residues. Per the germline V gene, CDR1 is SGHRS and CDR2 is YFSETQ. V lost 4 bases, J lost 1 base, and 13 bases stayed unmatched. The complete variable domain, with remaining parts taken from reference TRBV5-1 and TRBJ2-7, reads KAGVTQTPRYLIKTRGQQVTLSCSPISGHRSVSWYQQTPGQGLQFLFEYFSETQRNKGNFPGRFSGRQFSNSRSEMNVSTLELGDSALYLCASSAQYSRDRSYEQYFGPGTRLTVT.

The chain recombines TRBV29-1 with TRBJ1-2, with D possibly matching TRBD1 (5 bases). Trimming pared 7 bases from V and 7 bases from J, leaving 16 bases between. CDR1 SQVTM and CDR2 ANQGSEA come from the germline V gene. The CDR3 length is 12 residues. CDR3 loop: CSDDGQGVGYTF. The CDR3 DNA is TGCAGCGATGACGGGCAGGGAGTTGGCTACACCTTC.

The V and J genes are TRBV5-1 and TRBJ1-1; D may be TRBD1 (5 bases). Germline-derived CDR1 and CDR2 are SGHRS and YFSETQ. Trimming left V 5 bases short and J 0 bases short, with 14 bases between. CDR3 length: 15 residues. Written as DNA, the CDR3 is TGCGCCAGCAGTTATGACAGACAAATGAACACTGAAGCTTTCTTT. Protein sequence: CASSYDRQMNTEAFF.

This clonotype was counted a few times. The chain uses TRBV20-1 and TRBJ2-5, with no clear D. The CDR3 runs 14 residues. V was pared by 6 bases and J by 3 bases, with 17 bases between. Germline lookup yields CDR1 DFQATT and CDR2 SNEGSKA (reference sequence). CDR3 nucleotides: TGCAGTGCCACTGACTCAGCGAGAAAAGAGACCCAGTACTTC. It yields the protein CSATDSARKETQYF.

The gene calls are TRBV4-1 and TRBJ2-1; tentatively, D is TRBD2 (5 bases). Germline CDR1 is MGHRA and CDR2 is YSYEKL. This CDR3 is built from 12 residues. The ends were cut back, 1 base at V and 13 bases at J, with 11 bases in the middle. In DNA, the CDR3 is TGCGCCAGCAGCCAAGGGGAGCTCGGACAGTTCTTC. Translation gives CASSQGELGQFF.

This chain links TRBV5-1 with TRBJ1-2, with 7 bases matching TRBD1. Trimming at V came to 3 bases and at J to 6 bases, leaving 8 bases not matched to a gene. This CDR3 comprises 14 residues. Germline lookup yields CDR1 SGHRS and CDR2 YFSETQ. CDR3 DNA: TGCGCCAGCAGCTGGGAGGACAGGTCTAATGGCTACACCTTC. As protein: CASSWEDRSNGYTF.

This chain uses TRBV5-1 with TRBJ2-2, with 8 bases lining up with TRBD2. CDR1 and CDR2 (germline): SGHRS, YFSETQ. This CDR3 contains 16 residues. V gave up 4 bases and J gave up 5 bases; unmatched junction bases: 10. CDR3 residues: CASSPMKAGATGELFF. CDR3 bases: TGCGCCAGCAGCCCGATGAAAGCGGGGGCGACCGGGGAGCTGTTTTTT.

The chain has TRBV20-1 and TRBJ2-5; tentative D call: TRBD2 (6 bases). The CDR3 runs to 12 residues. The germline gives CDR1 DFQATT, CDR2 SNEGSKA (reference sequence). Trimming shortened V by 5 bases and J by 2 bases, and 9 bases separated the two germline ends. CDR3 in DNA: TGCAGTGCTGCGGGAAATCAAGAGACCCAGTACTTC. Its protein is CSAAGNQETQYF.

The V and J genes are TRBV5-6 and TRBJ2-1; the match to TRBD2 covers 12 bases. Germline CDR1 and CDR2: SGHDT and YYEEEE. V shed 4 bases, J shed 0 bases, and the junction held 11 bases outside the gene matches. CDR3 length: 19 residues. CDR3: CASSPPRLAGALSYNEQFF. The CDR3 DNA follows: TGTGCCAGCAGCCCACCACGACTAGCGGGAGCTCTCTCCTACAATGAGCAGTTCTTC. Using reference TRBV5-6 and TRBJ2-1 for the parts outside the CDR3, the full variable domain is DAGVTQSPTHLIKTRGQQVTLRCSPKSGHDTVSWYQQALGQGPQFIFQYYEEEERQRGNFPDRFSGHQFPNYSSELNVNALLLGDSALYLCASSPPRLAGALSYNEQFFGPGTRLTVL.

A few counts support this clonotype. The chain couples TRBV5-5 to TRBJ2-1; 7 positions agree with TRBD2. Germline loops: CDR1 SGHKS, CDR2 YYEKEE (reference sequence). The CDR3 length is 12 residues. Trimming removed 10 bases from V and 0 bases from J; junction bases left unmatched: 1. The CDR3 nucleotides read TGTGCCCGGGACTACTCCTACAATGAGCAGTTCTTC. This gives the protein CARDYSYNEQFF.

This clonotype was seen a few times. The gene calls are TRBV6-2 or TRBV6-3 and TRBJ2-1; tentative D call: TRBD2 (6 bases). Trimming left V 7 bases short and J 1 base short, with 11 bases between. The CDR3 extends over 14 amino acids. Germline V gene lookup returns CDR1 MNHEY and CDR2 SVGEGT. The chain's CDR3 is CASMGRGSYNEQFF. The CDR3 region has the DNA TGTGCCAGCATGGGGCGGGGTTCCTACAATGAGCAGTTCTTC.